This T cell receptor beta chain is drawn from a study of T cell clonotyping in hematopoietic cell transplantation. Whole-study findings and limits: Cells were unsorted, so CD4 and CD8 contributions were not separated.

With regard to this clone: Its antigen remains unidentified.

As to time point: recipient sample about 28 days before transplant, after cytoreduction. The germline V gene has CDR1 SEHNR and CDR2 FQNEAQ (reference sequence). V gave up 4 bases and J gave up 10 bases, with 14 bases separating them. CDR3 length: 12 amino acids. Measured with immunoSEQ multiplex PCR; TCRdb has only the in-frame clones, and not every one. There are roughly 46,000 clones in the sample; 82% occur only once, and 4% to 5.5% lies in the top ten. The clonotype was recovered from a man in his sixties with myelodysplastic syndrome. Some clones in this sample may be carry-over from other donors' samples. This specimen consisted of peripheral blood mononuclear cells, obtained before stem cell transplant. V is TRBV7-9 and J is TRBJ2-7; D could derive from TRBD1 or TRBD2 (5 bases each). CDR3 nucleotide sequence: TGTGCCAGCAGCTCCGAGGGACCCAGCCAGTACTTC. It yields the protein CASSSEGPSQYF.